The rows below give T cell receptor beta chains drawn from one sample of a study of shared clonotypes between healthy human individuals. Only in-frame clones appear in the TCRdb table, and some are missing; sequencing was by immunoSEQ multiplex PCR. The repertoire consists of about 2 million clones, with 90% to 95% occurring once and the leading ten covering roughly 0.13%. The sequencing input was naive CD4+ T cells sorted from blood. These receptors were collected from a man aged 18-30 years in good health. Each CDR3 is given with its conserved first and last residue. A D gene is named only where the DNA matches it firmly. Size tells how often a clone was seen (once, few, many) or the class of an expanded clone, and some rows leave it out.

v_call	d_call	j_call	clone_size	cdr3_nt	cdr3_aa
TRBV9	.	TRBJ2-2	.	TGTGCCAGCAGCGTAGGCCCGAACACCGGGGAGCTGTTTTTT	CASSVGPNTGELFF
TRBV30	.	TRBJ1-6	.	TGTGCCTGGAGTCCCCCCGTTCAGGTTTATAATTCACCCCTCCACTTT	CAWSPPVQVYNSPLHF
TRBV7-9	TRBD1	TRBJ1-2	.	TGTGCCAGCAGCGCCGGGACAGGCGATCGTGGCTACACCTTC	CASSAGTGDRGYTF
TRBV15	.	TRBJ1-6	.	TGTGCCACCAGCAGAGATGTGGGCGATAATTCACCCCTCCACTTT	CATSRDVGDNSPLHF
TRBV5-1	.	TRBJ1-1	.	TGCGCCAGCAGCTTGGTGGGTGAGACTGAAGCTTTCTTT	CASSLVGETEAFF
TRBV6-6	TRBD1	TRBJ1-5	.	TGTGCCAGCAGGATAACAGGGGAGGAGCAGCCCCAGCATTTT	CASRITGEEQPQHF
TRBV5-4	.	TRBJ1-2	.	TGTGCCAGCAGCCAAGCAAGTTCCTATGGCTACACCTTC	CASSQASSYGYTF
TRBV6-5	.	TRBJ1-4	.	TGTGCCAGCAGTTACGTTGCAACTAATGAAAAACTGTTTTTT	CASSYVATNEKLFF
TRBV7-2	.	TRBJ2-2	.	TGTGCCAGCAGCCCACTAGGGCCGAACACCGGGGAGCTGTTTTTT	CASSPLGPNTGELFF
TRBV5-1	TRBD2	TRBJ2-3	.	TGCGCCAGCAGCACCGGACTAGCGGGGGGTACGCAGTATTTT	CASSTGLAGGTQYF
TRBV4-1	TRBD2	TRBJ2-2	.	TGCGCCAGCAGCCCCAAGGCTAGCGGGTTAAACGGGGAGCTGTTTTTT	CASSPKASGLNGELFF
TRBV7-2	.	TRBJ1-2	.	TGTGCCAGCAGCTGGAGGGCCAGTTATGGCTACACCTTC	CASSWRASYGYTF
TRBV28	TRBD2	TRBJ2-5	.	TGTGCCAGCAGTTCTCCCGGACTAGCGGGGCAAGAGACCCAGTACTTC	CASSSPGLAGQETQYF
TRBV25-1	TRBD1	TRBJ1-1	.	TGTGCCAGCAGTAACGGACAGGGCAAAGCTTTCTTT	CASSNGQGKAFF
TRBV7-2	.	TRBJ1-4	.	TGTGCCAGCGGCCCAGAAGCAACTAATGAAAAACTGTTTTTT	CASGPEATNEKLFF
TRBV2	.	TRBJ2-5	.	TGTGCCAGCCATCAGGAGGGTTTGGAGACCCAGTACTTC	CASHQEGLETQYF
TRBV7-2	.	TRBJ2-1	.	TGTGCCAGCAGCAATCGTGTTGAGCAGTTCTTC	CASSNRVEQFF
TRBV5-1	TRBD1	TRBJ1-3	.	TGCGCCAGCCACACCGGGACAGGGCTGGACACCATATATTTT	CASHTGTGLDTIYF
TRBV5-1	.	TRBJ2-7	.	TGCGCCAGCAGCCCGCGTACTTCCTACGAGCAGTACTTC	CASSPRTSYEQYF
TRBV5-5	.	TRBJ1-5	.	TGTGCCAGCAGTTCCGGCACAGGGAATCAGCCCCAGCATTTT	CASSSGTGNQPQHF
TRBV5-4	.	TRBJ2-6	.	TGTGCCAGCAGCTTGTTGAGAGTTTCTGGGGCCAACGTCCTGACTTTC	CASSLLRVSGANVLTF
TRBV12-5	TRBD2	TRBJ2-5	.	TGTGCTAGTGGTTTGGCGCTAGCGGCTCGTACCCAGTACTTC	CASGLALAARTQYF
TRBV7-9	.	TRBJ2-3	.	TGTGCCAGCAGCATACTGGGAGACGCTTTGGATACGCAGTATTTT	CASSILGDALDTQYF
TRBV27	TRBD1	TRBJ1-4	once	TGTGCCAGCGGGTCAGGGGGCAGAGAACTGTTTTTT	CASGSGGRELFF
TRBV7-2	.	TRBJ1-2	.	TGTGCCAGCAGCCCGCTCTTGTCCGGGACTTTCAACTATGGCTACACCTTC	CASSPLLSGTFNYGYTF
TRBV27	.	TRBJ2-3	.	TGTGCCAGCAGTTTATACGTGAGCACAGATACGCAGTATTTT	CASSLYVSTDTQYF
TRBV7-9	TRBD2	TRBJ2-7	once	TGTGCCAGCAGCTTAAGCGGGGGAGGTTCCGAGCAGTACTTC	CASSLSGGGSEQYF
TRBV5-1	TRBD2	TRBJ2-7	.	TGCGCCAGCAGCCCGGGGGTACTAGCGGGTTCCTACGAGCAGTACTTC	CASSPGVLAGSYEQYF